The 9 T cell receptor beta chains presented below share a single source sample, sequenced in a study of blood T cell repertoires in COVID-19. The data were produced by immunoSEQ multiplex PCR, yet TCRdb's version contains in-frame clones alone and is incomplete. Of approximately 170,000 clones in the sample, around 83% were seen once. Sequencing was performed on peripheral blood. The receptors come from a man between 65 and 85 years old who had recovered from COVID-19.

This clone was seen only a few times. V gene TRBV15 combines with J gene TRBJ2-7, with no clear D. The ends were cut back, 0 bases at V and 5 bases at J, with 5 bases in the middle. Germline lookup yields CDR1 LNHNV and CDR2 YYDKDF (reference sequence). CDR3 size: 12 residues. The CDR3 sequence is CATSRDEDEQYF. CDR3 DNA sequence: TGTGCCACCAGCAGAGATGAGGACGAGCAGTACTTC.

V is TRBV10-3 and J is TRBJ1-1; D is ambiguous. The germline gives CDR1 ENHRY, CDR2 SYGVKD. The CDR3 spans 12 residues. Trimming took 2 bases from V and 5 from J, leaving 6 bases between them. The CDR3 is CAISEGRTEAFF. The CDR3 DNA reads as TGTGCCATCAGTGAGGGGCGTACTGAAGCTTTCTTT.

In this sample, this clone turned up a few times. The chain couples TRBV5-1 to TRBJ1-4; TRBD1 is a possible D gene (6 bases). Trimming stripped 4 bases from V and 6 bases from J, with 13 bases between. The germline CDR1 and CDR2 sequences are SGHRS and YFSETQ. There are 14 residues in the CDR3. The CDR3 reads CASSQGHGDEKLFF. The DNA of the CDR3 is TGCGCCAGCAGCCAGGGACACGGAGATGAAAAACTGTTTTTT.

The chain uses TRBV28 and TRBJ2-1, with a tentative D call TRBD2 (5 bases). The CDR3 is made up of 11 amino acids. Between the trimmed V and J ends, which lost 1 base and 10 bases, there was a span of 5 bases. The V gene's germline CDR1 is MDHEN and CDR2 SYDVKM. CDR3 DNA sequence: TGTGCCAGCAGTTTATTAGCGGAGCAGTTCTTC. Encoded protein: CASSLLAEQFF.

The chain has TRBV7-9 and TRBJ2-5, with D possibly TRBD2 on 5 matching bases. Germline values: CDR1 SEHNR, CDR2 FQNEAQ (reference sequence). This CDR3 has 15 residues. V was cut by 0 bases and J by 7 bases, with 15 bases left in between. The CDR3 spells CASSLAQLRETTQYF. CDR3 nucleotides: TGTGCCAGCAGCTTAGCGCAATTGAGGGAGACGACCCAGTACTTC.

The V gene is TRBV5-4, the J gene TRBJ1-2; D is perhaps TRBD1 (6 bases). The CDR3 length is 17 residues. V was pared by 0 bases and J by 7 bases, with 22 bases between. Germline values: CDR1 SGHNT, CDR2 YYREEE (reference sequence). The CDR3 DNA reads TGTGCCAGCAGCTTGGGATTTCGGGGGGCGTATGGCGGTGGCTACACCTTC. Protein sequence: CASSLGFRGAYGGGYTF.

J is TRBJ2-3 and V is TRBV15; 8 bases match TRBD1. Germline V lookup: CDR1 LNHNV, CDR2 YYDKDF (reference sequence). With V trimmed by 0 bases and J by 1 base, 3 bases remained unmatched. This CDR3 region has 16 residues. Here the CDR3 DNA reads TGTGCCACCAGCAGAGAGAGGACAGGGCGCACAGATACGCAGTATTTT. Translating gives CATSRERTGRTDTQYF.

CDR3 in DNA: TGTGCCAGCAGCGCTCAACCAGGGGCAGGGGCCAACGTCCTGACTTTC. Amino acids: CASSAQPGAGANVLTF. This chain connects TRBV9 to TRBJ2-6; D perhaps matches TRBD1 (6 bases). Between the trimmed V and J ends, which lost 3 bases and 4 bases, there was a span of 14 bases. The CDR3 is 16 amino acids. Per the germline V gene, CDR1 is SGDLS and CDR2 is YYNGEE.

This chain connects TRBV18 to TRBJ2-5; D not resolved. Trimming cost V 0 bases and J 1 base, with 3 bases left between them. The germline gives CDR1 KGHSH, CDR2 LQKENI. This CDR3 comprises 13 residues. CDR3 DNA: TGTGCCAGCTCACCACCTAGCCAAGAGACCCAGTACTTC. It codes for CASSPPSQETQYF.